This T cell receptor (beta chain) comes out of a study of T cells in localized non-small cell lung cancer. General study points: Longer overall survival was seen with higher T cell density measured in blood. As only one tumor region underwent sequencing, heterogeneity remains possible. Detection in adjacent lung was observed for a median around 50 of the top 100 tumor clones.

Turning to this clone: No antigen is known for it. In the same sample, other DNA sequences code for this CDR3.

CDR1 is SGHNT and CDR2 is YYREEE in the germline V gene (reference sequence). V gave up 0 bases and J gave up 5 bases; unmatched junction bases: 2. This CDR3 contains 14 residues. TCRdb keeps only in-frame clones here, not all; method: immunoSEQ multiplex PCR. The sample carries tens of thousands of clones, 80% recorded once. The sequences come from peripheral blood, collected before any cancer treatment. The origin of this receptor is a female donor at least 60 years old with stage I lung adenocarcinoma. The genes are TRBV5-4 and TRBJ1-1; 9 bases are shared with TRBD1. CDR3 bases: TGTGCCAGCAGCTTGGCAGGGACAGGGACTGAAGCTTTCTTT. Encoded protein: CASSLAGTGTEAFF.